The sequence of this T cell receptor (beta chain) was determined in a study of T cells in Graves' hyperthyroidism and ophthalmopathy. Overall study findings and caveats: Stable hyperthyroidism and ophthalmopathy were separated using 13 V-J signatures.

TCR beta CDR3 sequences were amplified from RNA transcripts. HTBI primers were the set used in a first-round RT-PCR of the TCR CDR3. One entry per CDR3 protein results from TCRdb running MiXCR on the multiplex PCR reads. Of around 360,000 distinct CDR3 sequences listed, roughly 15% are singletons. V was pared by 4 bases and J by 10 bases, with 7 bases of the junction left unmatched. This CDR3 comprises 13 residues. Per the germline V gene, CDR1 is SGHRS and CDR2 is YFSETQ. At least ten counts were recorded for this clonotype. The antigen is undetermined. The chain uses TRBV5-1 and TRBJ1-1; 10 bases map to TRBD1. This TCR was sampled from a woman aged 55-70 years with Graves' ophthalmopathy. Input material: blood. Here the CDR3 reads CASSGDRGRGAFF. In DNA, the CDR3 is TGCGCCAGCAGCGGAGACAGGGGGCGCGGAGCTTTCTTT.